Shown below are 24 T cell receptor beta chains from a single sample sequenced in a study of regulatory T cells in long-lasting Graves disease (dated by TCRdb to the early 2020s). The time point tag for this specimen amounts to: persistent/refractory GD, antithyroid drugs over 5 years with positive TRAb. For both TCR sequencing and RNA sequencing, RNA was extracted from PBMCs using TRIzol. The library relied on multiplex PCR. Sequencing took place on an Illumina HiSeq 4000. To build TCR beta libraries, CDR3 regions were amplified by Arm-PCR using iRepertoire HTBI primers. TCRdb ran its own pipeline on the public reads, namely fastp trimming at Q25 and MiXCR clone calling, and kept in-frame beta chains. Every entry covers one CDR3 protein and lists the most common genes and DNA from its rows. The sample contains roughly 500,000 distinct CDR3 sequences, roughly 20% of them found a single time. The top ten clones comprise approximately 7.8% of the sample.

The sample here was peripheral blood mononuclear cells (PBMCs), taken when the disease was refractory, from a patient treated with antithyroid drugs. Every receptor here comes from a female donor with Graves disease.

This clonotype was detected many times. The chain uses TRBV6-1 and TRBJ1-2; unclear D gene. Trimming stripped 4 bases from V and 8 bases from J, with 14 bases between. This CDR3 is built from 13 residues. Germline-derived CDR1 and CDR2 are MNHNS and SASEGT. CDR3 coding DNA: TGTGCCAGCAGTGGGGTCGAGGCAGGCGGCTACACCTTC. Its protein is CASSGVEAGGYTF.

Ten or more counts support this clonotype. CDR3 DNA sequence: TGTGCCAGCAGGGTCGCAGGGACCTACGAGCAGTACTTC. This sequence encodes CASRVAGTYEQYF. This chain connects TRBV6-1 to TRBJ2-7, with D maybe TRBD1 (5 bases). This CDR3 spans 13 amino acids. Germline-derived CDR1 and CDR2 are MNHNS and SASEGT. The ends were cut back, 6 bases at V and 2 bases at J, with 11 bases in the middle.

The sample holds a few counts of this clonotype. V usage is TRBV13 and J usage is TRBJ1-2; D is unclear. Germline CDR1 PRHDT, CDR2 FYEKMQ (reference sequence). The V end was cut by 3 bases, the J end by 3 bases, with 14 bases between. There are 15 residues in the CDR3. The DNA of the CDR3 is TGTGCCAGCAGCTTCGACGGGGAAGCCGACTATGGCTACACCTTC. Its protein is CASSFDGEADYGYTF.

This clonotype has ten or more counts. The V call is TRBV20-1, the J call TRBJ1-4; D is unresolved. This CDR3 has 14 amino acids. Germline V gene lookup returns CDR1 DFQATT and CDR2 SNEGSKA (reference sequence). Trimming took 3 bases from V and 3 from J, leaving 11 bases between them. The CDR3 nucleotides read TGCAGTGCTAGCTCCGCCGGTTCTAATGAAAAACTGTTTTTT. The encoded protein is CSASSAGSNEKLFF.

This clonotype was found many times. The J gene is TRBJ2-7, the V gene TRBV6-1; TRBD1 is a possible D gene (6 bases). Germline V gene lookup returns CDR1 MNHNS and CDR2 SASEGT. The CDR3 sequence is 14 residues long. With 6 bases removed from V and 1 base from J, the gap between germline ends came to 13 bases. CDR3 DNA sequence: TGTGCCAGCAGATTGACAGGAGCTTCCTACGAGCAGTACTTC. Its translation is CASRLTGASYEQYF.

This chain uses TRBV6-1 with TRBJ1-4; D gene uncertain. Germline V CDR1 and CDR2: MNHNS, SASEGT. V shed 6 bases and J shed 7 bases, with 21 bases lying between them. This CDR3 has 16 amino acids. CDR3 region: CASRLGAQLPREKLFF. The CDR3 DNA sequence: TGTGCCAGCAGGTTGGGCGCCCAACTCCCCCGTGAAAAACTGTTTTTT.

This clonotype showed up many times. V usage is TRBV20-1 and J usage is TRBJ1-4; D not resolved. V was shortened by 1 base and J by 0 bases, with 6 bases between the two germline ends. The CDR3 runs to 14 residues. The germline V gene encodes CDR1 DFQATT and CDR2 SNEGSKA (reference sequence). The CDR3 nucleotides are TGCAGTGCTAGAGTCGGCGCAACTAATGAAAAACTGTTTTTT. This translates into CSARVGATNEKLFF.

The gene calls are TRBV29-1 and TRBJ2-5; D unresolved. The CDR3 totals 12 residues. Between the trimmed V and J ends, which lost 1 base and 4 bases, there was a span of 7 bases. Germline CDR1 SQVTM, CDR2 ANQGSEA. This chain's CDR3 is CSVEGKRETQYF. The CDR3 DNA reads TGCAGCGTTGAAGGTAAACGAGAGACCCAGTACTTC.

The CDR3 DNA follows: TGTGCCAGCAGCTTAAATGTCAGGCCCCTTCAAGAGACCCAGTACTTC. Amino acid sequence: CASSLNVRPLQETQYF. The V and J genes are TRBV11-2 and TRBJ2-5; D is undetermined. The ends were cut back, 2 bases at V and 2 bases at J, with 15 bases in the middle. The germline V gene has CDR1 SGHAT and CDR2 FQNNGV. There are 16 residues in the CDR3.

On this clonotype itself: A read error is possible here, since a much larger clone lies one base away. V is TRBV3-1 and J is TRBJ2-5; unclear D gene. Germline V CDR1 and CDR2: LGHDT, YNNKEL (reference sequence). The CDR3 contains 11 residues. CDR3 DNA: TGTACCAGCAGCCAAGATGAGACCCAGTACTTC. This encodes CTSSQDETQYF.

This clonotype was recorded many times. The CDR3 region has the DNA TGTGCCAGCAGGAGACTAGCGGGAGGCCAGGATGAGACCCAGTACTTC. It encodes CASRRLAGGQDETQYF. This chain uses TRBV2 with TRBJ2-5; 13 bases fit TRBD2. The CDR3 runs to 16 residues. V shed 6 bases and J 5 bases; nucleotides not matched to a gene: 9. Germline CDR1 reads SNHLY; CDR2 reads FYNNEI.

The V gene is TRBV5-4, the J gene TRBJ2-7; 7 bases fit TRBD1. This CDR3 is built from 13 residues. The J segment lost 7 bases and the V segment lost 3 bases, leaving 7 bases of the junction unmatched. Germline V lookup: CDR1 SGHNT, CDR2 YYREEE (reference sequence). The CDR3 DNA is TGTGCCAGCAGCTCCCCAGGGGGAAATGAGCAGTACTTC. This encodes CASSSPGGNEQYF.

The chain has TRBV10-3 and TRBJ2-3; D could derive from TRBD1 or TRBD2 (6 bases each). CDR1 ENHRY and CDR2 SYGVKD come from the germline V gene. V was shortened by 8 bases and J by 0 bases, with 21 bases between the two germline ends. This CDR3 region has 17 residues. This CDR3 is CAIRREAQGISTDTQYF. CDR3 sequence (DNA): TGTGCCATCCGGCGGGAAGCACAGGGCATAAGCACAGATACGCAGTATTTT.

The table lists this clonotype with many counts. The chain recombines TRBV29-1 with TRBJ1-1; the D is unclear. Per germline, CDR1 SQVTM and CDR2 ANQGSEA. Deletions cut 6 bases from V and 4 bases from J, with 12 bases between. The CDR3 totals 12 residues. The CDR3 DNA reads as TGCAGCGTCAAAGCCCCGGGCACTGAAGCTTTCTTT. This gives the protein CSVKAPGTEAFF.

This clonotype was recorded at least ten times. The rearrangement links TRBV28 to TRBJ2-7, with TRBD2 identical over 7 bases. V gave up 3 bases and J gave up 0 bases; unmatched junction bases: 8. The CDR3 consists of 16 residues. Germline V lookup: CDR1 MDHEN, CDR2 SYDVKM. CDR3 coding DNA: TGTGCCAGCAGTTTCCACCTAGCGGAACTCTCCTACGAGCAGTACTTC. This gives the protein CASSFHLAELSYEQYF.

This clonotype was recorded at least ten times. The genes are TRBV5-1 and TRBJ2-7; D gene unclear. V gave up 4 bases and J gave up 4 bases, with 9 bases separating them. This CDR3 is 12 amino acids long. In germline, CDR1 is SGHRS, CDR2 YFSETQ. The CDR3 sequence: CASSPDDYEQYF. CDR3 in DNA: TGCGCCAGCAGCCCCGACGATTACGAGCAGTACTTC.

This clonotype was counted ten times or more. The J gene is TRBJ2-7, the V gene TRBV29-1, with D unresolved. The CDR3 spans 11 residues. In germline, CDR1 is SQVTM, CDR2 ANQGSEA. Trimming cost V 5 bases and J 6 bases, with 11 bases left between them. The CDR3 is CSVLGPGEQYF. The CDR3 DNA follows: TGCAGCGTTTTGGGCCCGGGCGAGCAGTACTTC.

There are a few counts of this clonotype. This rearrangement joins TRBV11-2 to TRBJ2-3; D tentatively fits TRBD1 or TRBD2 (5 bases each). This CDR3 is 15 amino acids long. Germline V CDR1 and CDR2: SGHAT, FQNNGV. V was cut by 2 bases and J by 2 bases, with 11 bases left in between. The CDR3 reads CASSLLWGNTDTQYF. Written as DNA, the CDR3 is TGTGCCAGCAGCTTACTCTGGGGGAACACAGATACGCAGTATTTT.

The chain couples TRBV7-9 to TRBJ1-1; the D gene is possibly TRBD1 (6 bases). The CDR3 length is 11 residues. The V gene lost 8 bases and the J gene lost 6 bases, with 10 bases spanning the gap. Per the germline V gene, CDR1 is SEHNR and CDR2 is FQNEAQ (reference sequence). The CDR3 protein is CASGGGPEAFF. The CDR3 DNA reads TGTGCCAGCGGGGGGGGGCCTGAAGCTTTCTTT.

This clonotype has at least ten counts. The chain uses TRBV7-9 and TRBJ1-2; possible D gene TRBD1, 5 bases. CDR1 SEHNR and CDR2 FQNEAQ come from the germline V gene (reference sequence). The CDR3 runs to 15 residues. V shed 5 bases and J shed 6 bases, with 19 bases lying between them. CDR3 sequence reads: CASSRSGGLRNGYTF. The CDR3 coding sequence is TGTGCCAGCAGCCGTTCCGGGGGACTAAGGAATGGCTACACCTTC.

At least ten counts were recorded for this clonotype. The chain has TRBV20-1 and TRBJ2-5; D gene unclear. The CDR3 runs to 14 residues. In germline, CDR1 is DFQATT, CDR2 SNEGSKA (reference sequence). Trimming shortened V by 6 bases and J by 1 base, and 15 bases separated the two germline ends. The CDR3 DNA follows: TGCAGTGCCGTAGTGACACCCGCCCAAGAGACCCAGTACTTC. Amino acid sequence: CSAVVTPAQETQYF.

This clonotype was picked up many times. The chain employs TRBV7-9 and TRBJ2-5; TRBD2 matches at 8 bases. CDR1 and CDR2 from the germline V gene are SEHNR and FQNEAQ (reference sequence). The CDR3 is made up of 14 amino acids. Trimming removed 4 bases from V and 5 bases from J; junction bases left unmatched: 6. CDR3 in amino acids: CASSSPTSAETQYF. The CDR3 nucleotides are TGTGCCAGCAGCTCTCCGACTAGCGCTGAGACCCAGTACTTC.

This chain links TRBV19 with TRBJ2-7, with D possibly TRBD1 on 5 matching bases. The CDR3 loop spans 16 amino acids. CDR1 and CDR2 from the germline V gene are LNHDA and SQIVND (reference sequence). The V end was cut by 3 bases, the J end by 1 base, with 16 bases between. CDR3 DNA: TGTGCCAGTAGTATCAGTGGGGCCGGCTCATCCTACGAGCAGTACTTC. This sequence encodes CASSISGAGSSYEQYF.

This chain uses TRBV7-9 with TRBJ2-2; D not resolved. Per germline, CDR1 SEHNR and CDR2 FQNEAQ (reference sequence). The CDR3 covers 10 residues. Trimming stripped 11 bases from V and 3 bases from J, with 4 bases between. CDR3 sequence: CAYYTGELFF. The DNA for the CDR3 is TGTGCCTATTACACCGGGGAGCTGTTTTTT.